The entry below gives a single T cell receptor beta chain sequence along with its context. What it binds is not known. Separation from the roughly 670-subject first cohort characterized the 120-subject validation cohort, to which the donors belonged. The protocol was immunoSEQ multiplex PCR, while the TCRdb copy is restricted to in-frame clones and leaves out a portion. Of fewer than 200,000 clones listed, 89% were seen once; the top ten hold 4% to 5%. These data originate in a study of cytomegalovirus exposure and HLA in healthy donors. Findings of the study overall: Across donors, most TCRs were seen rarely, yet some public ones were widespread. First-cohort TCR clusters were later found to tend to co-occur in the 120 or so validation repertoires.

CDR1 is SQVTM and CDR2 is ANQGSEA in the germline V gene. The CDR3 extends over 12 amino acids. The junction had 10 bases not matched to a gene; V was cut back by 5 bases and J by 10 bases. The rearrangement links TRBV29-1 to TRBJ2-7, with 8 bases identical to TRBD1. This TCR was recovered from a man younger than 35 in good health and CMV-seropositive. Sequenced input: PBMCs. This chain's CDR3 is CSVRTGPIYQYF. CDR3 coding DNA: TGCAGCGTTAGGACAGGGCCTATCTATCAGTACTTC.